The 28 T cell receptor beta chains presented below share a single source sample, sequenced in a study of CD8 T cells in ankylosing spondylitis. TCRdb re-analysed the 5' RACE reads in MiXCR, keeping a single row per CDR3 protein. The data contain 300,000 to 350,000 distinct CDR3 sequences, around 21% of them singletons. The specimen was blood, either unsorted or a sorted T cell fraction (not recorded which). These receptors were obtained from a female donor with ankylosing spondylitis or in good health (not recorded which).

Ten or more counts support this clonotype. The V gene is TRBV6-5, the J gene TRBJ2-3; D is unclear. The CDR3 has 12 amino acids. Trimming cost V 5 bases and J 4 bases, with 7 bases left between them. In germline, CDR1 is MNHEY, CDR2 SVGAGI. The CDR3 protein is CASSSDPDTQYF. The CDR3, as DNA: TGTGCCAGCAGTAGCGACCCAGATACGCAGTATTTT.

This clonotype has a count of ten or more. Here the CDR3 reads CASSPSRVEQYF. For the CDR3, the DNA is TGTGCCAGCAGCCCTTCTCGGGTCGAGCAGTACTTC. The chain employs TRBV6-1 and TRBJ2-7, with D unclear. Trimming shortened V by 6 bases and J by 6 bases, and 12 bases separated the two germline ends. Germline CDR1 MNHNS, CDR2 SASEGT. The CDR3 covers 12 residues.

The sample holds a few counts of this clonotype. V gene TRBV12-3 or TRBV12-4 combines with J gene TRBJ2-5, with D possibly matching TRBD2 (5 bases). CDR3 size: 12 residues. Trimming removed 3 bases at V and 9 bases at J, with 11 bases between. DNA for the CDR3: TGTGCCAGCAGTTTGGACGAGAGGGCCCAGTACTTC. The encoded protein is CASSLDERAQYF.

This clonotype was counted a single time. The chain has TRBV7-9 and TRBJ2-1, with TRBD2 matching 10 bases. The V and J ends lost 4 bases and 5 bases, in that order; junction bases with no gene match: 5. Germline CDR1 reads SEHNR; CDR2 reads FQNEAQ (reference sequence). This CDR3 spans 15 amino acids. The CDR3 DNA follows: TGTGCCAGCAGCTCCCTAGCGGGAGCTCACAATGAGCAGTTCTTC. Protein: CASSSLAGAHNEQFF.

This clonotype has ten or more counts. One junction end disagrees with the germline gene, perhaps due to a read error. The V call is TRBV6-1, the J call TRBJ2-7; 7 bases align to TRBD2. Germline V lookup: CDR1 MNHNS, CDR2 SASEGT. The CDR3 length is 15 residues. The DNA of the CDR3 is TGTGCCAGCAGCGAAGTACTAGCGAAACCCTACGAGCAGTACTTC. Translated: CASSEVLAKPYEQYF.

DNA for the CDR3: TGCGCCAGCAGCCAAGTGGCTAGCGGGGCTGGGGACGAGCAGTACTTC. This gives the protein CASSQVASGAGDEQYF. This chain connects TRBV4-3 to TRBJ2-7; TRBD2 aligns across 9 bases. The CDR3 length is 16 residues. Germline assignment: CDR1 LGHNA and CDR2 YSLEER. The trim removed 1 base at V and 5 bases at J, leaving 9 bases unmatched.

This clonotype has only a few counts. The V gene is TRBV27, the J gene TRBJ2-1; 11 bases fit TRBD2. In germline, CDR1 is MNHEY, CDR2 SMNVEV (reference sequence). The CDR3 consists of 16 residues. V was clipped by 5 bases and J by 7 bases; unmatched bases: 10. The CDR3 DNA reads TGTGCCAGCAGTATCGGGAGGCTAGCGGGAGGAAATGAGCAGTTCTTC. It codes for CASSIGRLAGGNEQFF.

V gene TRBV15 combines with J gene TRBJ2-1; D is possibly TRBD1 (6 bases). Germline V gene sequence: CDR1 LNHNV, CDR2 YYDKDF (reference sequence). The CDR3 is 12 amino acids. Trimming removed 4 bases at V and 9 bases at J, with 10 bases between. CDR3 in amino acids: CATSTLRGEQFF. The DNA of the CDR3 is TGTGCCACCAGCACTCTCAGGGGTGAGCAGTTCTTC. The variable domain in full, completed from reference TRBV15 and TRBJ2-1, reads DAMVIQNPRYQVTQFGKPVTLSCSQTLNHNVMYWYQQKSSQAPKLLFHYYDKDFNNEADTPDNFQSRRPNTSFCFLDIRSPGLGDTAMYLCATSTLRGEQFFGPGTRLTVL.

This clonotype was counted many times. The CDR3: CASSPGFRGPSYEQYF. The CDR3, as DNA: TGTGCCAGCAGCCCCGGTTTCAGGGGGCCCTCCTACGAGCAGTACTTC. The chain joins TRBV28 to TRBJ2-7, with TRBD1 matching over 8 bases. With V trimmed by 6 bases and J by 0 bases, 10 bases remained unmatched. Looked up from germline, CDR1 is MDHEN and CDR2 is SYDVKM. CDR3 size: 16 residues.

The chain combines TRBV5-4 with TRBJ1-6, with D hard to call. V was cut by 1 base and J by 7 bases, with 12 bases left in between. This CDR3 contains 15 residues. Per the germline V gene, CDR1 is SGHNT and CDR2 is YYREEE (reference sequence). CDR3 residues: CASSLYQSNNSPLHF. CDR3 nucleotides: TGTGCCAGCAGCTTGTATCAGAGTAACAATTCACCCCTCCACTTT.

The chain recombines TRBV25-1 with TRBJ2-7, with a possible D match to TRBD2 (6 bases). This CDR3 has 13 amino acids. In germline, CDR1 is MGHDK, CDR2 SYGVNS. V was pared by 4 bases and J by 2 bases, with 9 bases between. CDR3: CASSAPGAYEQYF. The CDR3 DNA follows: TGTGCCAGCAGTGCCCCGGGGGCCTACGAGCAGTACTTC.

V gene TRBV9 combines with J gene TRBJ2-3, with D maybe TRBD2 (5 bases). The ends were cut back, 6 bases at V and 1 base at J, with 15 bases in the middle. From germline, CDR1 is SGDLS and CDR2 YYNGEE. This CDR3 contains 15 residues. The CDR3, as DNA: TGTGCCAGCAACTCTCACGGGATCGGCACAGATACGCAGTATTTT. This encodes CASNSHGIGTDTQYF.

This clonotype showed up just a few times. This rearrangement joins TRBV5-4 to TRBJ2-1, with D hard to call. V gave up 2 bases and J gave up 8 bases, with 17 bases separating them. Germline CDR1 and CDR2: SGHNT and YYREEE (reference sequence). The CDR3 is 15 amino acids. The DNA of the CDR3 is TGTGCCAGCAGCTTTCGACTGACGGCTTTGGATGAGCAGTTCTTC. It encodes CASSFRLTALDEQFF.

The DNA for the CDR3 is TGTGCCGCGGGGGGAGGTCCTGGAAACACCATATATTTT. Its protein is CAAGGGPGNTIYF. V is TRBV30 and J is TRBJ1-3; D possibly corresponds to TRBD1 (5 bases). The germline V and J ends were trimmed by 8 bases and 2 bases, with 13 bases remaining between them. The V gene's germline CDR1 is GTSNPN and CDR2 SVGIG (reference sequence). The CDR3 length is 13 residues. Using reference TRBV30 and TRBJ1-3 for the parts outside the CDR3, the full variable domain is SQTIHQWPATLVQPVGSPLSLECTVEGTSNPNLYWYRQAAGRGLQLLFYSVGIGQISSEVPQNLSASRPQDRQFILSSKKLLLSDSGFYLCAAGGGPGNTIYFGEGSWLTVV.

The CDR3 reads CSARDSGTGGLEQYF. The CDR3 DNA follows: TGCAGTGCTAGAGATAGTGGGACAGGGGGTCTCGAGCAGTACTTC. This rearrangement joins TRBV20-1 to TRBJ2-7, with TRBD1 identical over 11 bases. The germline CDR1 and CDR2 sequences are DFQATT and SNEGSKA (reference sequence). The CDR3 has 15 residues. V dropped 0 bases and J dropped 6; count of bases not matched to a gene: 7.

This clonotype was seen only a few times. The chain employs TRBV6-1 and TRBJ2-3; TRBD2 might be the D (5 bases). The germline V gene encodes CDR1 MNHNS and CDR2 SASEGT. The CDR3 totals 18 residues. V was pared by 6 bases and J by 0 bases, with 22 bases between. CDR3 coding DNA: TGTGCCAGCAGCAGAGGACGATTCGGACTCACTAGCACAGATACGCAGTATTTT. Encoded protein: CASSRGRFGLTSTDTQYF.

This clonotype was observed a few times. The rearrangement uses TRBV6-5 and TRBJ2-7, with a weak D call TRBD1 (6 bases). CDR1 and CDR2 (germline): MNHEY, SVGAGI. The V and J ends lost 0 bases and 8 bases respectively, with 14 bases between them. There are 14 residues in the CDR3. CDR3: CASSYSRTDRKQYF. CDR3 DNA sequence: TGTGCCAGCAGTTACTCCCGGACAGATAGGAAGCAGTACTTC.

This clonotype has a handful of counts. The chain is built from TRBV5-5 and TRBJ2-7; the match to TRBD1 covers 9 bases. The CDR3 length is 14 residues. V dropped 3 bases and J dropped 3; count of bases not matched to a gene: 4. The germline CDR1 and CDR2 sequences are SGHKS and YYEKEE (reference sequence). CDR3 nucleotide sequence: TGTGCCAGCAGCTGGGGACAGGGCGACTACGAGCAGTACTTC. Residues: CASSWGQGDYEQYF.

A few counts support this clonotype. This sequence joins TRBV5-3 and TRBJ2-1, with TRBD1 matching 8 bases. TRBV5-3 has ORF status, its function being uncertain. V was clipped by 2 bases and J by 6 bases; unmatched bases: 4. CDR3 length: 14 residues. The CDR3 protein is CARSFRTGINEQFF. In nucleotides, the CDR3 is TGTGCCAGAAGCTTCCGGACAGGGATCAATGAGCAGTTCTTC.

This clonotype was counted between two and nine times. The chain combines TRBV20-1 with TRBJ2-3; D not certain. This CDR3 has 14 amino acids. Germline assignment: CDR1 DFQATT and CDR2 SNEGSKA (reference sequence). V dropped 0 bases and J dropped 8 bases, with 15 bases sitting between them. In DNA, the CDR3 is TGCAGTGCTAGAGATAGACCGGAACGGCCTACGCAGTATTTT. It encodes CSARDRPERPTQYF.

In its sample, this clonotype was seen a few times. This chain's CDR3 is CSAGTPIYNEQFF. The CDR3 DNA follows: TGCAGTGCTGGGACCCCTATCTACAATGAGCAGTTCTTC. The V and J genes are TRBV20-1 and TRBJ2-1; D may be TRBD1 or TRBD2 (5 bases each). The V end was cut by 5 bases, the J end by 3 bases, with 11 bases between. Germline CDR1 DFQATT, CDR2 SNEGSKA (reference sequence). This CDR3 has 13 amino acids.

Ten or more counts support this clonotype. The chain uses TRBV6-2 or TRBV6-3 and TRBJ2-7, with 7 nucleotides matching TRBD1. Germline-derived CDR1 and CDR2 are MNHEY and SVGEGT. The CDR3 contains 14 residues. V gave up 6 bases and J gave up 4 bases; unmatched junction bases: 9. CDR3 protein: CASSNPGTEYEQYF. The CDR3 DNA sequence: TGTGCCAGCAGCAACCCCGGGACAGAGTACGAGCAGTACTTC.

A few counts support this clonotype. V is TRBV3-1 and J is TRBJ2-2; no firm D call. Germline V gene lookup returns CDR1 LGHDT and CDR2 YNNKEL (reference sequence). The CDR3 has 11 residues. With 7 bases removed from V and 8 bases from J, the gap between germline ends came to 8 bases. The CDR3 loop is CASTQRGELFF. CDR3 DNA: TGTGCCAGCACCCAGCGAGGGGAGCTGTTTTTT.

The J gene is TRBJ2-3, the V gene TRBV5-1; 7 nucleotides agree with TRBD2. CDR3 length: 16 residues. The germline gives CDR1 SGHRS, CDR2 YFSETQ. Germline trimming cut 4 bases from V and 0 bases from J; bases unmatched to any gene: 8. CDR3 loop: CASSLLAGSSTDTQYF. The DNA for the CDR3 is TGCGCCAGCAGCCTATTAGCGGGTTCTAGCACAGATACGCAGTATTTT.

This clonotype was counted at least ten times. The chain uses TRBV10-3 and TRBJ1-1; D is perhaps TRBD1 (6 bases). The CDR3 spans 14 residues. The V end lost 0 bases, the J end lost 4 bases, and 9 bases lay between the germline ends. Germline values: CDR1 ENHRY, CDR2 SYGVKD. DNA of the CDR3: TGTGCCATCAGTGAGTCGAAAGGGGGCACTGAAGCTTTCTTT. It translates to CAISESKGGTEAFF.

This clonotype was seen only a few times. This chain uses TRBV20-1 with TRBJ2-3; 8 bases align to TRBD2. The trim removed 6 bases at V and 4 bases at J, leaving 6 bases unmatched. CDR1 and CDR2 (germline): DFQATT, SNEGSKA (reference sequence). The CDR3 has 13 residues. The CDR3 spells CSAPAGAADTQYF. CDR3 nucleotides: TGCAGTGCCCCAGCGGGAGCTGCAGATACGCAGTATTTT.

The chain combines TRBV6-5 with TRBJ1-5; D remains ambiguous. V lost 1 base and J 4 bases, leaving 8 bases between the germline ends. The CDR3 spans 14 residues. Germline CDR1 MNHEY, CDR2 SVGAGI. The CDR3 is CASSYYSLNQPQHF. The CDR3 nucleotides are TGTGCCAGCAGTTACTACAGTTTAAATCAGCCCCAGCATTTT.

This clonotype was recorded at least ten times. V gene TRBV10-3 combines with J gene TRBJ2-3; D gene unclear. This CDR3 has 13 residues. Trimming shortened V by 2 bases and J by 0 bases, and 3 bases separated the two germline ends. Germline values: CDR1 ENHRY, CDR2 SYGVKD. As DNA, the CDR3 is TGTGCCATCAGTGAGGCCAGCACAGATACGCAGTATTTT. This encodes CAISEASTDTQYF.